These T cell receptor beta chains were read from a single sample in a study of radiation and T cells in renal cell carcinoma. Repertoires were generated with immunoSEQ multiplex PCR, while TCRdb's copy carries only in-frame clones and drops some. The data contain 130,000 to 150,000 clones, 88% of them seen just once; the ten biggest clones take up 4.1%. The input for sequencing was blood, taken from a patient whose treatment included radiotherapy and nephrectomy. The receptors derive from a woman in her sixties or seventies with renal cell carcinoma. Both conserved end residues are part of each CDR3. D genes are given only for firm matches. Clone size is not always given. Where it is, it says once, few, many or a class for expanded clones.

>TRBJ1-4|once|15|TRBV2|TRBD1
TGTGCCAGCAGTACACGACAGGGGGCCGGTGAAAAACTGTTTTTT
CASSTRQGAGEKLFF
>TRBJ2-3|-|20|TRBV5-1|TRBD2
TGCGCCAGCAGCTTGTTGGTTGGAGGACTAGCGGGGGGTTTCACAGATACGCAGTATTTT
CASSLLVGGLAGGFTDTQYF
>TRBJ2-1|-|14|TRBV28|TRBD2
TGTGCCAGCAGTACCGGACTAGCGGGGGGGCGACAGTTCTTC
CASSTGLAGGRQFF
>TRBJ2-1|-|13|TRBV4-1|TRBD2
TGCGCCAGCAGCCAAGTACTAGCGAATGAGCAGTTCTTC
CASSQVLANEQFF
>TRBJ1-6|few|14|TRBV30|TRBD1
TGTGCCAGAGACAGGGGAGGGATTGATTCACCCCTCCACTTT
CARDRGGIDSPLHF
>TRBJ1-1|-|15|TRBV11-2|TRBD1
TGTGCCAGCAGCTTAGTGGGGACAGCTAACACTGAAGCTTTCTTT
CASSLVGTANTEAFF
>TRBJ2-5|-|14|TRBV28|TRBD1
TGTGCCAGCAGTCGTGGACAGGGAAGGGAGACCCAGTACTTC
CASSRGQGRETQYF
>TRBJ1-2|-|17|TRBV19|TRBD1
TGTGCCAGTAGTATGCTTAGTCGGGGACAGGAATACTATGGCTACACCTTC
CASSMLSRGQEYYGYTF
>TRBJ1-1|many|11|TRBV20-1|-
TGCAGTGCTAGAGAGGGGGTCTGGACTTTCTTT
CSAREGVWTFF
>TRBJ1-5|-|15|TRBV6-5|TRBD1
TGTGCCAGCAGTTACGGACACGGGACAGGTCAGCCCCAGCATTTT
CASSYGHGTGQPQHF
>TRBJ2-7|-|15|TRBV5-4|TRBD2
TGTGCCAGCAGCACCCTCCTAGCGGGGGCGGAGGAGCAGTACTTC
CASSTLLAGAEEQYF
>TRBJ1-3|-|15|TRBV14|-
TGTGCCAGCAGCGAAAGGCAGGGCGCTGGAAACACCATATATTTT
CASSERQGAGNTIYF
>TRBJ2-3|-|15|TRBV19|-
TGTGCCAGTAGTCCCCTCCGAGAGGGGGCAGATACGCAGTATTTT
CASSPLREGADTQYF
>TRBJ1-1|-|14|TRBV4-1|-
TGCGCCAGCAGCCAAGTATCCAGGGACACTGAAGCTTTCTTT
CASSQVSRDTEAFF
>TRBJ1-5|few|15|TRBV6-1|TRBD1
TGTGCCAGCAGTGTGGACAGGGGATGGGACCAGCCCCAGCATTTT
CASSVDRGWDQPQHF
>TRBJ1-5|-|13|TRBV7-8|-
TGTGCCAGCAGCTTAGGAACTAATAGGCCCCAGCATTTT
CASSLGTNRPQHF
>TRBJ1-3|-|16|TRBV5-4|TRBD1
TGTGCCAGCAGCTTGCCAGGCAGGGGGCACGGAAACACCATATATTTT
CASSLPGRGHGNTIYF
>TRBJ1-2|-|15|TRBV6-5|TRBD1
TGTGCCAGCAGCCCTACGACAGGGTTTAACTATGGCTACACCTTC
CASSPTTGFNYGYTF
>TRBJ2-5|-|14|TRBV6-1|TRBD2
TGTGCCAGCAATATAGCGGGGGGCCTTGAGACCCAGTACTTC
CASNIAGGLETQYF
>TRBJ2-1|-|14|TRBV6-4|-
TGTGCCAGCAGTGACTCGATCCGGGGGAATGAGCAGTTCTTC
CASSDSIRGNEQFF
>TRBJ1-2|-|14|TRBV4-1|-
TGCGCCAGCAGCCAGCTACAGGTGTCTCTTGGCTACACCTTC
CASSQLQVSLGYTF
>TRBJ2-5|-|10|TRBV7-9|-
TGTGCCAGCAGCGGAGAGACCCAGTACTTC
CASSGETQYF
>TRBJ2-3|-|16|TRBV5-4|TRBD2
TGTGCCAGCAGCTCGCTAGCGGGGGGGCTTCCAGATACGCAGTATTTT
CASSSLAGGLPDTQYF
>TRBJ2-2|-|13|TRBV27|-
TGTGCCAGCAGTTACGAGAGGGTGCGGGAGCTGTTTTTT
CASSYERVRELFF
>TRBJ1-1|-|14|TRBV6-6|-
TGTGCCAGCAGTCAAAAGACTCAGGGGAATGAAGCTTTCTTT
CASSQKTQGNEAFF
>TRBJ2-2|-|13|TRBV10-3|-
TGTGCCATCAGAGGGTCGGAGACCGGGGAGCTGTTTTTT
CAIRGSETGELFF
>TRBJ1-4|-|12|TRBV29-1|-
TGCAGCGTTGACGGGTTGGGGGAAAAACTGTTTTTT
CSVDGLGEKLFF
>TRBJ2-3|-|13|TRBV1|-
TGCACCAGCAGCGAAGCGCCAACAGATACGCAGTATTTT
CTSSEAPTDTQYF
>TRBJ2-1|once|13|TRBV30|TRBD2
TGTGCCTGGAGTCACGGGGGGACTCAGGAGCAGTTCTTC
CAWSHGGTQEQFF
>TRBJ1-6|-|15|TRBV6-5|TRBD1
TGTGCCAGCAGTTTCGGGACAGGGAACGGGTCACCCCTCCACTTT
CASSFGTGNGSPLHF
>TRBJ1-1|-|15|TRBV6-5|-
TGTGCCAGCAGTTACACGGCAATGGGAAACACTGAAGCTTTCTTT
CASSYTAMGNTEAFF
>TRBJ1-5|-|15|TRBV7-2|-
TGTGCCAGCAGCTTAGCTGCAGGGGGCAATCAGCCCCAGCATTTT
CASSLAAGGNQPQHF
>TRBJ2-1|once|18|TRBV7-9|TRBD1
TGTGCCAGCAGCTCTCCTCCGACCGGGACAGGCCTCTACAATGAGCAGTTCTTC
CASSSPPTGTGLYNEQFF
>TRBJ2-7|-|17|TRBV7-2|-
TGTGCCAGCAGCTTAGCCCCCCAGGGTTGGGAATCCTACGAGCAGTACTTC
CASSLAPQGWESYEQYF
>TRBJ1-3|-|15|TRBV9|-
TGTGCCAGCAGCGTAGGGGGACGAGTCGGAAACACCATATATTTT
CASSVGGRVGNTIYF
>TRBJ2-7|-|15|TRBV6-5|TRBD1
TGTGCCAGCAGTTACGGGACAGGGGGCCACTACGAGCAGTACTTC
CASSYGTGGHYEQYF
>TRBJ1-1|once|13|TRBV7-9|-
TGTGCCAGCAGCTTAGGAGGACCGTCAGAAGCTTTCTTT
CASSLGGPSEAFF
>TRBJ2-2|-|15|TRBV6-5|-
TGTGCCACCTCCCTCGGACTCCTAGGGACCGGGGAGCTGTTTTTT
CATSLGLLGTGELFF
>TRBJ2-7|-|16|TRBV5-1|TRBD1
TGCGCCAGCAGCTTGGAGTACAGGGGGCTTGGGTACGAGCAGTACTTC
CASSLEYRGLGYEQYF
>TRBJ2-1|-|18|TRBV27|TRBD1
TGTGCCAGCGGCTACGTCCGGGACAGTAGGAGCTCCTACAATGAGCAGTTCTTC
CASGYVRDSRSSYNEQFF
>TRBJ1-2|-|14|TRBV6-5|TRBD1
TGTGCCAGCAGTGGGCGGGACAGGGGCTATGGCTACACCTTC
CASSGRDRGYGYTF